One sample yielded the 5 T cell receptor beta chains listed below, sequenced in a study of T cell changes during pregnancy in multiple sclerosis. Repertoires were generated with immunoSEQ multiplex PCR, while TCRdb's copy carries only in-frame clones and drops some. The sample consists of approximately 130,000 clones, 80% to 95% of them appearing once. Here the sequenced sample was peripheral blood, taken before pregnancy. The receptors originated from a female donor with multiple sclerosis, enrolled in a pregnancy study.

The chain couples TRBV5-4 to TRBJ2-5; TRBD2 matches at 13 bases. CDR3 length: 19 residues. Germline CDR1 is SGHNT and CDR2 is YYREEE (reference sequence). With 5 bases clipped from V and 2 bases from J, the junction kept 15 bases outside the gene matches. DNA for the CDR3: TGTGCCAGCAGTCCTAGACCGGGACTAGCGGGGTACCTTCAAGAGACCCAGTACTTC. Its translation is CASSPRPGLAGYLQETQYF.

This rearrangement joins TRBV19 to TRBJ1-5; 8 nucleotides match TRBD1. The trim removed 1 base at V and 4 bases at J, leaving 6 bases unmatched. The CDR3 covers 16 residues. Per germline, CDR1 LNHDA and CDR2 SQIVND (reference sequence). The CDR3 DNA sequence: TGTGCCAGTAGTATAGGCTGGACAGGGTCTAATCAGCCCCAGCATTTT. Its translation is CASSIGWTGSNQPQHF.

CDR3 amino acids: CASSLGLTLSYEQYF. In DNA form, the CDR3 reads TGCGCCAGCAGCTTAGGACTAACGTTATCCTACGAGCAGTACTTC. The V call is TRBV5-1, the J call TRBJ2-7; D is possibly TRBD2 (6 bases). Germline lookup yields CDR1 SGHRS and CDR2 YFSETQ. There are 15 residues in the CDR3. The ends were cut back, 2 bases at V and 1 base at J, with 13 bases in the middle.

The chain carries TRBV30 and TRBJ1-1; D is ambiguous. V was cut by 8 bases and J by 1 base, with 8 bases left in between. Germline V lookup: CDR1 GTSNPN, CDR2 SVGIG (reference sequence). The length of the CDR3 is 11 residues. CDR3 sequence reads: CAARRNTEAFF. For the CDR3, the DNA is TGTGCCGCCCGGAGGAACACTGAAGCTTTCTTT.

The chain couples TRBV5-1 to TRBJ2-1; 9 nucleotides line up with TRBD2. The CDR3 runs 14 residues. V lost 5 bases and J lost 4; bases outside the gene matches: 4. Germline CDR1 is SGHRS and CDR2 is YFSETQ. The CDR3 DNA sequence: TGCGCCAGCAGTGAGACTAGCGGATACAATGAGCAGTTCTTC. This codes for CASSETSGYNEQFF. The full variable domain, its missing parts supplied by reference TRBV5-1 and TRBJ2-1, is KAGVTQTPRYLIKTRGQQVTLSCSPISGHRSVSWYQQTPGQGLQFLFEYFSETQRNKGNFPGRFSGRQFSNSRSEMNVSTLELGDSALYLCASSETSGYNEQFFGPGTRLTVL.